These T cell receptor beta chains were read from a single sample in a study of T cells in Graves' hyperthyroidism and ophthalmopathy. TCRdb ran MiXCR on the multiplex PCR reads and lists one entry per CDR3 protein. Of about 570,000 distinct CDR3 sequences in the sample, about 45% were seen once. The sample was peripheral blood or thyroid tissue (not recorded which). The receptor source for this set is an adult woman with Graves' disease, either hyperthyroidism or ophthalmopathy (not recorded which). Each CDR3 is given with its conserved first and last residue. The order of the fields is clone size, J gene, D gene, V gene, CDR3 DNA, CDR3 protein. D genes are given only for firm matches. The listing skips clone size in some rows; elsewhere it reads once, few, many or a size class.

clone_size: .
j_call: TRBJ2-7
d_call: .
v_call: TRBV2
cdr3_nt: TGTGCCAGCAGCCCAAGGGACTACGAGCAGTACTTC
cdr3_aa: CASSPRDYEQYF

clone_size: many
j_call: TRBJ1-5
d_call: .
v_call: TRBV7-9
cdr3_nt: TGTGCCAGCAGCTTAGGGGCCGGGCAGCCCCAGCATTTT
cdr3_aa: CASSLGAGQPQHF

clone_size: many
j_call: TRBJ2-5
d_call: TRBD1
v_call: TRBV6-6
cdr3_nt: TGTGCCAGCAGCTCCTACAGGGGTGGTCAAGAGACCCAGTACTTC
cdr3_aa: CASSSYRGGQETQYF

clone_size: .
j_call: TRBJ2-5
d_call: .
v_call: TRBV24-1
cdr3_nt: TGTGCCACCGGGCAACCGGGTTGGGCCGGGGAGACCCAGTACTTC
cdr3_aa: CATGQPGWAGETQYF

clone_size: many
j_call: TRBJ1-1
d_call: TRBD1
v_call: TRBV4-1
cdr3_nt: TGCGCCAGCAGCCGGAACCGGGACAGGGTGAACACTGAAGCTTTCTTT
cdr3_aa: CASSRNRDRVNTEAFF

clone_size: few
j_call: TRBJ1-3
d_call: .
v_call: TRBV7-9
cdr3_nt: TGTGCCAGCAACCCAGGGGGAAACACCATATATTTT
cdr3_aa: CASNPGGNTIYF

clone_size: once
j_call: TRBJ2-6
d_call: .
v_call: TRBV19
cdr3_nt: TGTGCCAGTAGTATCCGGGGGCGAGGCTGGGCCAACGTCCTGACTTTC
cdr3_aa: CASSIRGRGWANVLTF

clone_size: many
j_call: TRBJ1-1
d_call: TRBD1
v_call: TRBV10-3
cdr3_nt: TGTGCCAGCGACAGGGGGAGGGGGAACACTGAAGCTTTCTTT
cdr3_aa: CASDRGRGNTEAFF

clone_size: many
j_call: TRBJ2-5
d_call: .
v_call: TRBV5-1
cdr3_nt: TGCGCCAGCAGCTTTTTTCCCCTAGAGACCCAGTACTTC
cdr3_aa: CASSFFPLETQYF

clone_size: many
j_call: TRBJ1-1
d_call: TRBD1
v_call: TRBV20-1
cdr3_nt: TGCAGTGCTAGAGATGCCGGGACAGGGAGCGACACTGAAGCTTTCTTT
cdr3_aa: CSARDAGTGSDTEAFF

clone_size: .
j_call: TRBJ2-7
d_call: .
v_call: TRBV9
cdr3_nt: TGTGCCAGCAGCGGCAGGGTGGGGGGCTACACCTCCTACGAGCAGTACTTC
cdr3_aa: CASSGRVGGYTSYEQYF

clone_size: .
j_call: TRBJ1-2
d_call: .
v_call: TRBV7-9
cdr3_nt: TGTGCCAGCAGCCGACCCGTCTATGGCTACACCTTC
cdr3_aa: CASSRPVYGYTF

clone_size: many
j_call: TRBJ2-5
d_call: .
v_call: TRBV30
cdr3_nt: TGTGCCTGGAGTATTGGAGAGACCCAGTACTTC
cdr3_aa: CAWSIGETQYF

clone_size: .
j_call: TRBJ1-1
d_call: .
v_call: TRBV7-6
cdr3_nt: TGTGCCAGCAGCTTAGCGAGAGCCTCCTCGAACACTGAAGCTTTCTTT
cdr3_aa: CASSLARASSNTEAFF

clone_size: .
j_call: TRBJ1-2
d_call: .
v_call: TRBV10-3
cdr3_nt: TGTGCCAGCCTTATGACAGCCTCATATGGCTACACCTTC
cdr3_aa: CASLMTASYGYTF

clone_size: many
j_call: TRBJ2-2
d_call: TRBD1
v_call: TRBV7-3
cdr3_nt: TGTGCCAGCAGCCCCGACAGGGACAACACCGGGGAGCTGTTTTTT
cdr3_aa: CASSPDRDNTGELFF

clone_size: once
j_call: TRBJ1-5
d_call: TRBD1
v_call: TRBV5-1
cdr3_nt: TGCGCCAGCAGCTCACAGGGGTTAAAGAGCAATCAGCCCCAGCATTTT
cdr3_aa: CASSSQGLKSNQPQHF

clone_size: .
j_call: TRBJ2-3
d_call: .
v_call: TRBV5-1
cdr3_nt: TGCGCCAGCAGCCCTGGACGGATCCCTAGCACAGATACGCAGTATTTT
cdr3_aa: CASSPGRIPSTDTQYF

clone_size: .
j_call: TRBJ1-2
d_call: .
v_call: TRBV29-1
cdr3_nt: TGCAGCGTCCTCGACAGAGACTATGGCTACACCTTC
cdr3_aa: CSVLDRDYGYTF

clone_size: .
j_call: TRBJ2-1
d_call: TRBD2
v_call: TRBV20-1
cdr3_nt: TGCAGTGCTCTGCGGGCGGGAGGGCCCTACAATGAGCAGTTCTTC
cdr3_aa: CSALRAGGPYNEQFF

clone_size: few
j_call: TRBJ2-1
d_call: .
v_call: TRBV7-9
cdr3_nt: TGTGCCAGCAGTGAGGCCCCCGGGGATGAGCAGTTCTTC
cdr3_aa: CASSEAPGDEQFF

clone_size: .
j_call: TRBJ2-7
d_call: TRBD1
v_call: TRBV7-9
cdr3_nt: TGTGCCAGCAGCTTCCTTTCGGGACAGGGCATCTACGAGCAGTACTTC
cdr3_aa: CASSFLSGQGIYEQYF

clone_size: .
j_call: TRBJ2-3
d_call: TRBD2
v_call: TRBV15
cdr3_nt: TGTGCCACCAGCGTCAGTCTCTCTAGCGGGAGCACAGATACGCAGTATTTT
cdr3_aa: CATSVSLSSGSTDTQYF

clone_size: .
j_call: TRBJ2-2
d_call: .
v_call: TRBV7-2
cdr3_nt: TGTGCCAGCAGAGAAGGGGGTAACACCGGGGAGCTGTTTTTT
cdr3_aa: CASREGGNTGELFF

clone_size: .
j_call: TRBJ2-5
d_call: TRBD1
v_call: TRBV7-7
cdr3_nt: TGTGCTAGCAGCATCGACAGGGTAGAGACCCAGTACTTC
cdr3_aa: CASSIDRVETQYF

clone_size: many
j_call: TRBJ1-1
d_call: .
v_call: TRBV7-9
cdr3_nt: TGTGCCAGCAGCTTACAGGGTACGGGCACTGAAGCTTTCTTT
cdr3_aa: CASSLQGTGTEAFF

clone_size: .
j_call: TRBJ2-7
d_call: .
v_call: TRBV9
cdr3_nt: TGTGCCAGCAGCGTAGCTGACATCACCTACGAGCAGTACTTC
cdr3_aa: CASSVADITYEQYF

clone_size: .
j_call: TRBJ2-2
d_call: .
v_call: TRBV5-1
cdr3_nt: TGCGCCAGCAGCTCGCAGATCGGGGAGCTGTTTTTT
cdr3_aa: CASSSQIGELFF

clone_size: .
j_call: TRBJ2-5
d_call: TRBD2
v_call: TRBV20-1
cdr3_nt: TGCAGTGCGCAGAGGACTAGCGGAGAGACCCAGTACTTC
cdr3_aa: CSAQRTSGETQYF

clone_size: many
j_call: TRBJ1-2
d_call: .
v_call: TRBV7-2
cdr3_nt: TGTGCCAGCAGCTTAGGAACCTCCGGGCACTATGGCTACACCTTC
cdr3_aa: CASSLGTSGHYGYTF

clone_size: .
j_call: TRBJ1-1
d_call: TRBD1
v_call: TRBV29-1
cdr3_nt: TGCAGCGTTGAGGGACAGGGCGGGCACACTGAAGCTTTCTTT
cdr3_aa: CSVEGQGGHTEAFF

clone_size: few
j_call: TRBJ2-6
d_call: .
v_call: TRBV29-1
cdr3_nt: TGCAGCTTTGTGGCAGCCGGGGCCAACGTCCTGACTTTC
cdr3_aa: CSFVAAGANVLTF

clone_size: many
j_call: TRBJ1-6
d_call: TRBD1
v_call: TRBV6-5
cdr3_nt: TGTGCCAGCAGTTACTCCAGGGGGCAGAGATCACCCCTCCACTTT
cdr3_aa: CASSYSRGQRSPLHF

clone_size: many
j_call: TRBJ2-2
d_call: .
v_call: TRBV5-1
cdr3_nt: TGCGCCAGCAGCTTGGAGCCACTCATCACCGGGGAGCTGTTTTTT
cdr3_aa: CASSLEPLITGELFF

clone_size: many
j_call: TRBJ1-4
d_call: .
v_call: TRBV9
cdr3_nt: TGTGCCAGCAGCCCCAGGTCGAGGGCTAATGAAAAACTGTTTTTT
cdr3_aa: CASSPRSRANEKLFF

clone_size: .
j_call: TRBJ1-2
d_call: .
v_call: TRBV2
cdr3_nt: TGTGCCAGCAGTGGGGTGGGGGGCGCCGACTATGGCTACACCTTC
cdr3_aa: CASSGVGGADYGYTF

clone_size: once
j_call: TRBJ1-6
d_call: .
v_call: TRBV10-3
cdr3_nt: TGTGCCAGCAGACCCAGGGAACGGGGGGCCTATAATTCACCCCTCCACTTT
cdr3_aa: CASRPRERGAYNSPLHF

clone_size: .
j_call: TRBJ2-7
d_call: TRBD2
v_call: TRBV7-6
cdr3_nt: TGTGCCAGCAGCAGCCTGGCGGGGGGTTGGGGCTACGAGCAGTACTTC
cdr3_aa: CASSSLAGGWGYEQYF

clone_size: .
j_call: TRBJ2-1
d_call: TRBD1
v_call: TRBV24-1
cdr3_nt: TGTGCCACCAGTGGGATTCCACAGGGGAATGCACAAAGCAATGAGCAGTTCTTC
cdr3_aa: CATSGIPQGNAQSNEQFF

clone_size: many
j_call: TRBJ2-7
d_call: .
v_call: TRBV2
cdr3_nt: TGTGCCAGTGGGAACTTCTACGAGCAGTACTTC
cdr3_aa: CASGNFYEQYF

clone_size: many
j_call: TRBJ1-5
d_call: .
v_call: TRBV20-1
cdr3_nt: TGCAGTGTCTCAATCGGCGATAGCAATCAGCCCCAGCATTTT
cdr3_aa: CSVSIGDSNQPQHF

clone_size: .
j_call: TRBJ1-4
d_call: .
v_call: TRBV7-6
cdr3_nt: TGTGCCAGCAGCTTAGCCGGGGGGGGTAGTGAAAAACTGTTTTTT
cdr3_aa: CASSLAGGGSEKLFF

clone_size: once
j_call: TRBJ1-2
d_call: TRBD1
v_call: TRBV20-1
cdr3_nt: TGCAGTGCTTCGACAGGGGTTGGGAACTATGGCTACACCTTC
cdr3_aa: CSASTGVGNYGYTF

clone_size: .
j_call: TRBJ2-7
d_call: .
v_call: TRBV2
cdr3_nt: TGTGCCAGCAGTCAGATTTCGGGACACCCCTACGAGCAGTACTTC
cdr3_aa: CASSQISGHPYEQYF

clone_size: many
j_call: TRBJ2-7
d_call: .
v_call: TRBV27
cdr3_nt: TGTGCCAGCAGCGTAGGTGCGGGGCTAGCCTACGAGCAGTACTTC
cdr3_aa: CASSVGAGLAYEQYF

clone_size: .
j_call: TRBJ1-2
d_call: TRBD1
v_call: TRBV5-1
cdr3_nt: TGCGCCAGCAGCTTGGAATGGACAGGATTTGGCTACACCTTC
cdr3_aa: CASSLEWTGFGYTF

clone_size: .
j_call: TRBJ2-2
d_call: .
v_call: TRBV15
cdr3_nt: TGTGCCACCAGCAGAGGACGGGACCCGAACACCGGGGAGCTGTTTTTT
cdr3_aa: CATSRGRDPNTGELFF

clone_size: .
j_call: TRBJ1-2
d_call: .
v_call: TRBV19
cdr3_nt: TGTGCCAGAACCGGGGGTGGGGATCGGTATGGCTACACCTTC
cdr3_aa: CARTGGGDRYGYTF

clone_size: many
j_call: TRBJ2-2
d_call: TRBD2
v_call: TRBV20-1
cdr3_nt: TGCAGTGCCGCCCTCGCCGCTCTAGCGGGGTCTGGGGAGCTGTTTTTT
cdr3_aa: CSAALAALAGSGELFF

clone_size: few
j_call: TRBJ2-6
d_call: .
v_call: TRBV7-2
cdr3_nt: TGTGCCAGCAGTCGTGGGTCCATCCACTCTGGGGCCAACGTCCTGACTTTC
cdr3_aa: CASSRGSIHSGANVLTF

clone_size: many
j_call: TRBJ2-7
d_call: TRBD1
v_call: TRBV6-1
cdr3_nt: TGTGCCAGCACAGTGGAGACAGGGGGGGCCTACGAGCAGTACTTC
cdr3_aa: CASTVETGGAYEQYF

clone_size: .
j_call: TRBJ1-1
d_call: .
v_call: TRBV27
cdr3_nt: TGTGCCAGCAGCCTTAAGACTCAGGGCACTGAAGCTTTCTTT
cdr3_aa: CASSLKTQGTEAFF

clone_size: .
j_call: TRBJ1-5
d_call: TRBD1
v_call: TRBV5-4
cdr3_nt: TGTGCCAGCAGCTTGGATAGGGGGCTCAATCAGCCCCAGCATTTT
cdr3_aa: CASSLDRGLNQPQHF

clone_size: .
j_call: TRBJ2-2
d_call: TRBD2
v_call: TRBV30
cdr3_nt: TGTGCCTGGAGGCTAGCGGGGTGGAACACCGGGGAGCTGTTTTTT
cdr3_aa: CAWRLAGWNTGELFF

clone_size: .
j_call: TRBJ2-5
d_call: .
v_call: TRBV29-1
cdr3_nt: TGCAGCGTCTGGACTTACAGACCGGAGACCCAGTACTTC
cdr3_aa: CSVWTYRPETQYF

clone_size: .
j_call: TRBJ2-7
d_call: TRBD2
v_call: TRBV10-3
cdr3_nt: TGTGCGCCTGCGGGAGGTCCCCTCTACGAGCAGTACTTC
cdr3_aa: CAPAGGPLYEQYF

clone_size: .
j_call: TRBJ1-1
d_call: TRBD1
v_call: TRBV4-3
cdr3_nt: TGCGCCAGCAGCCATGCCACAGGGGAAGTCACTGAAGCTTTCTTT
cdr3_aa: CASSHATGEVTEAFF

clone_size: .
j_call: TRBJ2-5
d_call: TRBD2
v_call: TRBV7-2
cdr3_nt: TGTGCCAGCAGCTCAAGGGCGGGAGTGGAAGAGACCCAGTACTTC
cdr3_aa: CASSSRAGVEETQYF

clone_size: few
j_call: TRBJ1-1
d_call: .
v_call: TRBV3-1
cdr3_nt: TGTGCCAGCAGCCACTCAGACGGATATGAAGCTTTCTTT
cdr3_aa: CASSHSDGYEAFF

clone_size: many
j_call: TRBJ2-7
d_call: .
v_call: TRBV7-2
cdr3_nt: TGTGCCAGCAGAGAAGGGCCATCCTACGAGCAGTACTTC
cdr3_aa: CASREGPSYEQYF